These 20 T cell receptor beta chains were all obtained from the same sample, sequenced in a study of T cell repertoires in cytomegalovirus infection. TCRdb re-analysed the reads in MiXCR, keeping a single row per CDR3 protein. Among more than 400,000 distinct CDR3 sequences listed, about 30% were seen once. Sequenced sample: PBMCs. The receptors stem from a human donor in good health (CMV status not recorded). Some clones in this sample may be carry-over from other donors' samples.

This clonotype showed up just a few times. CDR3: CASSSPGQGVPDPNQPQHF. DNA of the CDR3: TGTGCCAGCAGCTCCCCGGGACAGGGGGTGCCAGACCCCAATCAGCCCCAGCATTTT. The chain uses TRBV28 and TRBJ1-5; TRBD1 agrees at 11 bases. The CDR3 contains 19 residues. V shed 6 bases and J 3 bases; nucleotides not matched to a gene: 16. The germline CDR1 and CDR2 sequences are MDHEN and SYDVKM. The full variable domain, its missing parts supplied by reference TRBV28 and TRBJ1-5, is DVKVTQSSRYLVKRTGEKVFLECVQDMDHENMFWYRQDPGLGLRLIYFSYDVKMKEKGDIPEGYSVSREKKERFSLILESASTNQTSMYLCASSSPGQGVPDPNQPQHFGDGTRLSIL.

This clonotype was seen a few times. The J gene is TRBJ2-6, the V gene TRBV28, with D uncertain. The CDR3 loop spans 13 amino acids. Germline V gives CDR1 MDHEN, CDR2 SYDVKM. The germline V and J ends were trimmed by 8 bases and 2 bases, with 7 bases remaining between them. The CDR3 DNA reads as TGTGCCAGCGGGTTGCCTGGGGCCAACGTCCTGACTTTC. Translated: CASGLPGANVLTF. The full variable domain, completed using reference TRBV28 and TRBJ2-6, is DVKVTQSSRYLVKRTGEKVFLECVQDMDHENMFWYRQDPGLGLRLIYFSYDVKMKEKGDIPEGYSVSREKKERFSLILESASTNQTSMYLCASGLPGANVLTFGAGSRLTVL.

The rearrangement joins TRBV29-1 to TRBJ2-3; 11 nucleotides align to TRBD2. The CDR3 covers 18 residues. Germline-derived CDR1 and CDR2 are SQVTM and ANQGSEA. Trimming took 2 bases from V and 2 from J; bases not matched to a gene: 12. CDR3 DNA sequence: TGCAGCGTTGAACCGGTCAGAGTAGCGGGAGGGTACACAGATACGCAGTATTTT. Translated, it gives CSVEPVRVAGGYTDTQYF.

V and J are TRBV6-5 and TRBJ1-1; TRBD1 matches 8 bases. Germline loops: CDR1 MNHEY, CDR2 SVGAGI. This CDR3 is 16 amino acids long. The V and J ends lost 5 bases and 1 base, in that order; junction bases with no gene match: 9. The CDR3 spells CASSTRTGPTNTEAFF. CDR3 nucleotides: TGTGCCAGCAGTACAAGGACAGGGCCTACGAACACTGAAGCTTTCTTT.

This clonotype was counted between two and nine times. V and J are TRBV20-1 and TRBJ1-2; D is unclear. From germline, CDR1 is DFQATT and CDR2 SNEGSKA (reference sequence). The CDR3 contains 14 residues. V was shortened by 3 bases and J by 2 bases, with 13 bases between the two germline ends. The CDR3 DNA follows: TGCAGTGCTAGGAAGCAAGCCCCCAACTATGGCTACACCTTC. This codes for CSARKQAPNYGYTF.

This clonotype appeared many times. The V call is TRBV7-2, the J call TRBJ2-7, with TRBD2 matching 13 bases. Germline V gene data show CDR1 as SGHTA and CDR2 as FQGNSA. Unmatched junction bases numbered 10, after V lost 7 bases and J lost 7 bases. This CDR3 region has 15 residues. In DNA, the CDR3 is TGTGCCAGCACCCTCAGAGGACTAGCGGGAGAGGAGCAGTACTTC. This translates into CASTLRGLAGEEQYF.

This chain uses TRBV19 with TRBJ2-1, with unresolved D. Germline assignment: CDR1 LNHDA and CDR2 SQIVND (reference sequence). Trimming took 6 bases from V and 5 from J, leaving 8 bases between them. CDR3 size: 12 residues. As DNA, the CDR3 is TGTGCCAGTAGAGAAACAAACAATGAGCAGTTCTTC. Amino acid sequence: CASRETNNEQFF. The full variable domain, completed using reference TRBV19 and TRBJ2-1, is DGGITQSPKYLFRKEGQNVTLSCEQNLNHDAMYWYRQDPGQGLRLIYYSQIVNDFQKGDIAEGYSVSREKKESFPLTVTSAQKNPTAFYLCASRETNNEQFFGPGTRLTVL.

The chain carries TRBV30 and TRBJ1-2, with a weak D call TRBD1 (5 bases). Deletions cut 3 bases from V and 3 bases from J, with 11 bases between. The length of the CDR3 is 13 residues. In germline, CDR1 is GTSNPN, CDR2 SVGIG (reference sequence). CDR3 nucleotide sequence: TGTGCCTGGAGAGTTCAGGGCGACTATGGCTACACCTTC. Its protein is CAWRVQGDYGYTF.

This clonotype was recorded a few times. The CDR3 reads CASSLVQAGSGEQFF. DNA for the CDR3: TGTGCCAGCAGCTTAGTTCAGGCGGGGTCAGGTGAGCAGTTCTTC. The chain joins TRBV7-2 to TRBJ2-1; the D gene is possibly TRBD2 (6 bases). Germline V gene data show CDR1 as SGHTA and CDR2 as FQGNSA. V was trimmed by 1 base and J by 9 bases, leaving 16 bases between them. The CDR3 is made up of 15 amino acids.

The chain recombines TRBV6-1 with TRBJ1-1; 10 nucleotides line up with TRBD1. The germline gives CDR1 MNHNS, CDR2 SASEGT. The CDR3 spans 14 residues. J was trimmed by 4 bases and V by 6 bases; bases with no gene match: 5. CDR3 region: CASSAGQGSTEAFF. CDR3 in DNA: TGTGCCAGCAGCGCGGGACAGGGGAGCACTGAAGCTTTCTTT.

The rearrangement links TRBV6-1 to TRBJ2-3; 10 bases fit TRBD2. This CDR3 has 15 residues. Per germline, CDR1 MNHNS and CDR2 SASEGT. Trimming at V came to 7 bases and at J to 3 bases, leaving 7 bases not matched to a gene. This CDR3 is CASKPLAGDTDTQYF. CDR3 bases: TGTGCCAGCAAACCCCTAGCGGGGGATACAGATACGCAGTATTTT.

This chain uses TRBV7-9 with TRBJ1-2; the D is unclear. CDR3 size: 10 residues. CDR1 and CDR2 (germline): SEHNR, FQNEAQ (reference sequence). V was clipped by 6 bases and J by 1 base, with 0 bases between them. CDR3: CASSNYGYTF. The DNA for the CDR3 is TGTGCCAGCAGTAACTATGGCTACACCTTC.

The chain employs TRBV24-1 and TRBJ2-3; TRBD2 might be the D (6 bases). Per germline, CDR1 KGHDR and CDR2 SFDVKD. V lost 7 bases and J lost 4, with 11 bases in between. CDR3 length: 13 amino acids. CDR3 in DNA: TGTGCCACCAGCGAGGAGGGCCCAGATACGCAGTATTTT. As protein: CATSEEGPDTQYF.

This sequence joins TRBV5-1 and TRBJ2-3; 11 nucleotides line up with TRBD2. Germline trimming cut 4 bases from V and 2 bases from J; bases unmatched to any gene: 6. Germline V lookup: CDR1 SGHRS, CDR2 YFSETQ. This CDR3 region has 16 residues. CDR3 in amino acids: CASSMTSGEFTDTQYF. CDR3 sequence (DNA): TGCGCCAGCAGCATGACTAGCGGGGAATTCACAGATACGCAGTATTTT.

This clonotype has a handful of counts. The rearrangement uses TRBV6-1 and TRBJ1-4; the D gene is possibly TRBD1 (5 bases). CDR1 and CDR2 (germline): MNHNS, SASEGT. Trimming pared 4 bases from V and 3 bases from J, leaving 12 bases between. The CDR3 extends over 15 amino acids. Here the CDR3 reads CASSALQGANEKLFF. The CDR3 DNA reads TGTGCCAGCAGTGCCTTGCAGGGAGCTAATGAAAAACTGTTTTTT.

The CDR3 DNA is TGTGCCAGCAGCTTGGATGCGACGTCCCGGGACACCTCCTACGAGCAGTACGTC. This gives the protein CASSLDATSRDTSYEQYV. The gene calls are TRBV11-2 and TRBJ2-7; weak D call: TRBD1 (6 bases). The CDR3 spans 18 residues. Germline V CDR1 and CDR2: SGHAT, FQNNGV. The V gene lost 3 bases and the J gene lost 0 bases, with 21 bases spanning the gap.

The chain combines TRBV3-1 with TRBJ2-2; tentatively, D is TRBD2 (5 bases). The germline V gene has CDR1 LGHDT and CDR2 YNNKEL (reference sequence). Trimming shortened V by 0 bases and J by 0 bases, and 17 bases separated the two germline ends. The CDR3 contains 19 residues. The CDR3 spells CASSQDLLDFPANTGELFF. CDR3 DNA sequence: TGTGCCAGCAGCCAAGATCTTCTGGACTTCCCGGCGAACACCGGGGAGCTGTTTTTT.

The chain links TRBV27 to TRBJ1-4; D is perhaps TRBD1 (6 bases). This CDR3 comprises 18 residues. The V gene lost 2 bases and the J gene lost 0 bases, with 16 bases spanning the gap. Germline loops: CDR1 MNHEY, CDR2 SMNVEV (reference sequence). The CDR3 bases are TGTGCCAGCAGTTTAATGGGGGCTATATCCCCAACTAATGAAAAACTGTTTTTT. Amino acid sequence: CASSLMGAISPTNEKLFF.

The chain joins TRBV7-2 to TRBJ2-7; D gene unclear. The length of the CDR3 is 15 residues. Germline-derived CDR1 and CDR2 are SGHTA and FQGNSA. The CDR3 sequence is CDSSPVVGSPYEQYV. CDR3 bases: TGTGACAGCAGCCCAGTGGTAGGTAGCCCCTACGAGCAGTACGTC.

This clonotype was seen a few times. The rearrangement joins TRBV15 to TRBJ1-3; 8 bases line up with TRBD1. The germline gives CDR1 LNHNV, CDR2 YYDKDF (reference sequence). After removal of 1 base from V and 3 bases from J, the junction contained 2 bases not matched to a gene. CDR3 length: 15 amino acids. The CDR3 nucleotides are TGTGCCACCAGCAGAGGGACAGGGTTTGGAAACACCATATATTTT. Amino acids: CATSRGTGFGNTIYF. Full variable domain (rest looked up from reference TRBV15 and TRBJ1-3): DAMVIQNPRYQVTQFGKPVTLSCSQTLNHNVMYWYQQKSSQAPKLLFHYYDKDFNNEADTPDNFQSRRPNTSFCFLDIRSPGLGDTAMYLCATSRGTGFGNTIYFGEGSWLTVV.